This record looks at one T cell receptor beta chain sequence and its context. As yet, its antigen is unknown. The junction differs from germline at one of its ends, possibly a read error. The authors ran a second PCR of 7 to 11 cycles using a sample-barcoded 5' primer and a J-beta primer mix. Each CDR3 protein is one row after TCRdb ran MiXCR on the 5' RACE reads. The sample consists of about 730,000 distinct CDR3 sequences, 43% of them appearing once. The sample originates from a study of blood T cells in healthy people across ages. Germline V gives CDR1 KGHSH, CDR2 LQKENI. This CDR3 is built from 15 residues. Study results and caveats: The long-lived group displayed more naive CD4+ cells, plus higher diversity, than the aged donors did.

This receptor was obtained from a woman in her fifties or sixties in good health. This rearrangement joins TRBV18 to TRBJ2-5; either TRBD1 or TRBD2 may fit D (5 bases each). The tail of the sequence fits TRBJ2-7 better, so the J call may be wrong. The sample comprised blood. The CDR3 protein is CASSSRDGNSHEQYF. As DNA, the CDR3 is TGTGCCAGCTCATCCCGGGACGGAAACTCCCACGAGCAGTACTTC.